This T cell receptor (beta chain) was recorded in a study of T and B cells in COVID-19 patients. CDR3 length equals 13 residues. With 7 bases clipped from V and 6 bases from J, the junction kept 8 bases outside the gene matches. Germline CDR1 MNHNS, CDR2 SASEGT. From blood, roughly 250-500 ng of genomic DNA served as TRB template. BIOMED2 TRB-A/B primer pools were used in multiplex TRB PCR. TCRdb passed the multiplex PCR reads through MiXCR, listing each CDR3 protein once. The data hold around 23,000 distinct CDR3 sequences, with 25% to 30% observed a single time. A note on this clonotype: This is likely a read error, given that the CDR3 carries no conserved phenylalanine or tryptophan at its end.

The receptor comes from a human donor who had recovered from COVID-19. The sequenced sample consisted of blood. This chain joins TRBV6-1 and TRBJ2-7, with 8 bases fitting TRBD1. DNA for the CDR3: TGTGCCAGCAACCAACCGACAGGGGTCGAGCAGTACATC. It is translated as CASNQPTGVEQYI.